This record covers a single T cell receptor (beta chain). What it binds is unknown. This sample stems from a study of identical twins. Study-wide results and caveats: Out-of-frame alpha sequences common to twins exhibited a surplus of low generation probability. The abundant beta clonotypes from cord blood had fewer insertions, and memory repertoires had none of this.

Carrying unique molecular identifiers, the cDNA also gained a universal primer site through template switching. TCRdb reprocessed the 5' RACE reads with MiXCR, giving one entry per CDR3 protein. The table lists 1,800,000 or so distinct CDR3 sequences, more than 30% of them singletons. The trim removed 3 bases at V and 3 bases at J, leaving 8 bases unmatched. The length of the CDR3 is 14 residues. Looked up from germline, CDR1 is DFQATT and CDR2 is SNEGSKA (reference sequence). The source material was cord blood. The chain couples TRBV20-1 to TRBJ2-7, with TRBD2 matching over 7 bases. This sequence was found in a newborn girl in good health. The CDR3 loop is CSASAGGNHYEQYF. CDR3 nucleotide sequence: TGCAGTGCTAGCGCCGGGGGGAATCACTACGAGCAGTACTTC.